The clone carrying this TCR beta chain occurred once. The source of the sample is a study of blood T cell repertoires in COVID-19. Across the study: The United States, Italy and Spain were the sources of the acute and convalescent COVID-19 samples. The cDNA or gDNA used as material had been derived from T cells, B-cell-depleted T cells, or PBMCs.

This CDR3 is built from 16 residues. CDR1 and CDR2 (germline): LGHDT, YNNKEL (reference sequence). V shed 1 base and J 5 bases; nucleotides not matched to a gene: 10. The Seattle site enrolled patients during active infection and followed them longitudinally. How the authors handled the data: It was from reference gene primer amplification that nucleated cell counts were estimated. Only in-frame clones appear in the TCRdb table, and some are missing; sequencing was by immunoSEQ multiplex PCR. V, J and clone size were drawn from that table, and D and trimming were deduced from the DNA. The sample records roughly 500,000 clones, roughly 89% being singletons.

This sequence joins TRBV3-1 (or the pseudogene TRBV3-2) and TRBJ2-5; 7 bases are shared with TRBD2. Source material: peripheral blood. This TCR was sampled from a man aged 18 to 29 with COVID-19, enrolled during active disease. Here the CDR3 DNA reads TGTGCCAGCAGCCAAGCCCGCGGGGGAGCGATTGAGACCCAGTACTTC. Its translation is CASSQARGGAIETQYF.